The clone carrying this T cell receptor (beta chain) was counted a few times. The target antigen is unknown. These data belong to a study of type 1 regulatory T cells. Study-wide background: This in vitro CD4 product, T-allo10, is enriched for Tr1 cells and alloantigen-specific.

Points from the study as a whole: Tr1 cells had a more restricted TCR repertoire than non-Tr1 cells.

The germline V gene encodes CDR1 LNHDA and CDR2 SQIVND (reference sequence). This CDR3 is 14 amino acids long. The V and J ends lost 9 bases and 0 bases respectively, with 14 bases between them. TCRdb re-called the reads with MiXCR, one entry per CDR3 protein. The sample consists of about 65,000 distinct CDR3 sequences, more than 45% of them appearing once. Input material: cultured non-Tr1 T cells, either the whole culture or a sorted T cell fraction (not recorded which). This chain links TRBV19 with TRBJ1-1; no definite D call. The TCR comes from a human donor in good health. The CDR3 DNA reads as TGTGCCAGAAAAACCCTCCTCATGAACACTGAAGCTTTCTTT. Translation: CARKTLLMNTEAFF.